These 6 T cell receptor beta chains came from one sample sequenced in a study of radiation and T cells in renal cell carcinoma. Time point meaning: blood 4 weeks post-SBRT, at nephrectomy. Treatment given: 15 Gy SBRT to primary tumor, nephrectomy 4 weeks later. Clones were read by immunoSEQ multiplex PCR, and TCRdb kept only the in-frame ones, dropping some. Of about 170,000 clones listed, 88% were seen once; the top ten hold 11%. The sequenced sample was blood, obtained from a patient whose treatment included radiotherapy and nephrectomy. The receptors shown here come from a woman in her forties or fifties with renal cell carcinoma.

This clone occurred once. The rearrangement uses TRBV18 and TRBJ2-7; D is unresolved. Looked up from germline, CDR1 is KGHSH and CDR2 is LQKENI. The V and J ends lost 2 bases and 2 bases respectively, with 13 bases between them. The CDR3 is made up of 15 amino acids. The CDR3 sequence: CASSPKTTSTYEQYF. The CDR3 region has the DNA TGTGCCAGCTCACCAAAAACGACCTCAACCTACGAGCAGTACTTC.

The chain uses TRBV29-1 and TRBJ2-2; D is unresolved. Trimming removed 6 bases at V and 5 bases at J, with 16 bases between. This CDR3 spans 14 amino acids. Germline loops: CDR1 SQVTM, CDR2 ANQGSEA. In DNA form, the CDR3 reads TGCAGCGTAGGGTGGACGGAACAAACCGGGGAGCTGTTTTTT. Its translation: CSVGWTEQTGELFF.

V and J are TRBV7-6 and TRBJ1-6; weak D call: TRBD1 (6 bases). CDR1 is SGHVS, CDR2 FNYEAQ, per germline. The CDR3 is made up of 19 amino acids. Trimming removed 0 bases from V and 1 base from J, with 16 bases in between. CDR3 sequence reads: CASSLAQTGRRSYNSPLHF. In DNA, the CDR3 is TGTGCCAGCAGCTTAGCCCAGACAGGACGAAGGTCCTATAATTCACCCCTCCACTTT.

The V gene is TRBV19, the J gene TRBJ2-7; D might be TRBD2 (6 bases). The V and J ends lost 9 bases and 2 bases respectively, with 17 bases between them. Germline CDR1 reads LNHDA; CDR2 reads SQIVND (reference sequence). CDR3 length: 14 amino acids. The CDR3 sequence: CASINGGPTYEQYF. CDR3 bases: TGTGCCAGCATAAACGGGGGTCCGACCTACGAGCAGTACTTC.

This clone was recorded a few times. This sequence joins TRBV30 and TRBJ1-1; D call uncertain. The CDR3 has 12 amino acids. Deletions cut 3 bases from V and 3 bases from J, with 8 bases between. Germline CDR1 reads GTSNPN; CDR2 reads SVGIG (reference sequence). The DNA of the CDR3 is TGTGCCTGGAGGGCCGGGGACACTGAAGCTTTCTTT. It specifies CAWRAGDTEAFF.

The chain joins TRBV10-3 to TRBJ2-7; D not resolved. Trimming took off 6 bases at V and 7 bases at J, with 16 bases between the two ends. From germline, CDR1 is ENHRY and CDR2 SYGVKD. This CDR3 spans 13 amino acids. CDR3 in amino acids: CAIRNGSLGEQYF. The CDR3 DNA is TGTGCCATCAGAAACGGGTCCCTGGGTGAGCAGTACTTC.